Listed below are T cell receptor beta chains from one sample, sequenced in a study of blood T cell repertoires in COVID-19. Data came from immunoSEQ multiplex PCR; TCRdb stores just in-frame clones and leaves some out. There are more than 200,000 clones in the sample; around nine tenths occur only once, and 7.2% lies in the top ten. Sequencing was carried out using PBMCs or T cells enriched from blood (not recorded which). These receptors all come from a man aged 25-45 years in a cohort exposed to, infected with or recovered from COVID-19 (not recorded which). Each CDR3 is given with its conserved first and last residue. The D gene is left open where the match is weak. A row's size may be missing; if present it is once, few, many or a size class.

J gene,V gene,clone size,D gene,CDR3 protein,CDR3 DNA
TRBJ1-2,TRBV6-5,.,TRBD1,CASTGSRGQSGYTF,TGTGCCAGCACGGGGTCTAGGGGGCAATCTGGCTACACCTTC
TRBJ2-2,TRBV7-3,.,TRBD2,CASSPRPAGETGELFF,TGTGCCAGCAGCCCGAGGCCAGCGGGAGAAACCGGGGAGCTGTTTTTT
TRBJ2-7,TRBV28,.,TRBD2,CASSWRLASVGVYEQYF,TGTGCCAGCAGCTGGAGACTAGCGAGTGTTGGGGTCTACGAGCAGTACTTC
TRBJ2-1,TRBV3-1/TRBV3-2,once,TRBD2,CASSQFSSGVPHNEQFF,TGTGCCAGCAGCCAATTTTCGAGCGGGGTCCCTCACAATGAGCAGTTCTTC
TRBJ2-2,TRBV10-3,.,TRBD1,CAISEMERQGADSTGELFF,TGTGCCATCAGTGAGATGGAGAGACAGGGGGCTGATAGTACCGGGGAGCTGTTTTTT
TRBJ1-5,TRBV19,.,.,CASSSGGQPQHF,TGTGCCAGTAGTAGTGGGGGGCAGCCCCAGCATTTT
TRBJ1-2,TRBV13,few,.,CASSLSVGAIGYTF,TGTGCCAGCAGCCTAAGTGTAGGGGCGATTGGCTACACCTTC
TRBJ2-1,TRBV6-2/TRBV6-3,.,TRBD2,CASSLPRLAVISYNEQFF,TGTGCCAGCAGTCTACCACGACTAGCGGTGATCTCCTACAATGAGCAGTTCTTC
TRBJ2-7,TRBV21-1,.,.,CASSKDRGPSYEQYF,TGTGCCAGCAGCAAAGACAGGGGGCCCTCCTACGAGCAGTACTTC
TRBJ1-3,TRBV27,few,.,CASRPGGTGNTIYF,TGTGCCAGCAGACCGGGGGGTACTGGAAACACCATATATTTT
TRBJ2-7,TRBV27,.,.,CASSLGYSGTVLGEQYF,TGTGCCAGCAGTTTAGGGTATTCCGGGACTGTGCTGGGAGAGCAGTACTTC
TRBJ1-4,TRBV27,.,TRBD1,CASRLTGANEKLFF,TGTGCCAGCAGGCTGACAGGGGCTAATGAAAAACTGTTTTTT
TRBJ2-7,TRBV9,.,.,CASSVGTEPYEQYF,TGTGCCAGCAGCGTGGGGACTGAACCCTACGAGCAGTACTTC
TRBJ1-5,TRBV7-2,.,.,CASSFRGNQPQHF,TGTGCCAGCAGCTTTAGGGGGAACCAGCCCCAGCATTTT
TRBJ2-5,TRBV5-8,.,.,CASSLEGTRGSTQYF,TGTGCCAGCAGCTTGGAGGGGACAAGGGGTTCCACCCAGTACTTC
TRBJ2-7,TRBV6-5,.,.,CASSYREWDEQYF,TGTGCCAGCAGTTACCGGGAGTGGGACGAGCAGTACTTC
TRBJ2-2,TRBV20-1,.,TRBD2,CSASRLAANTGELFF,TGCAGTGCTAGTAGACTAGCGGCGAACACCGGGGAGCTGTTTTTT
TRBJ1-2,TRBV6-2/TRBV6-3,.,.,CASSYDQGSGYTF,TGTGCCAGCAGTTACGACCAGGGGAGTGGCTACACCTTC